This T cell receptor (beta chain) was recorded in a study of STAT5B mutations in CD4+ large granular lymphocyte leukemia. The table lists this clone with a count of one. CDR3 length: 15 residues. Between the trimmed V and J ends, which lost 2 bases and 3 bases, there was a span of 15 bases. Germline V gene data show CDR1 as SGHRS and CDR2 as YFSETQ. The assay was run at survey level. The data were produced by immunoSEQ multiplex PCR, yet TCRdb's version contains in-frame clones alone and is incomplete. This sample yields about 40,000 clones, of which around 84% are seen a single time; under 0.4% belongs to the top ten.

Sequencing was carried out using CD4+ T cells from blood buffy coats. The chain carries TRBV5-1 and TRBJ2-7; possibly TRBD2 for D (7 bases). This receptor was taken from a human donor in good health. CDR3: CASSFSAGANYEQYF. The CDR3 coding sequence is TGCGCCAGCAGCTTTTCTGCGGGGGCCAACTACGAGCAGTACTTC.